One sample yielded the 3 T cell receptor beta chains listed below, sequenced in a study of OX40 agonist ivuxolimab in advanced cancers. Some clones are missing from TCRdb's copy, which holds only in-frame ones; the method was immunoSEQ multiplex PCR. The table shows tens of thousands of clones, with 65% to 85% occurring only once. The sample here was CD4+ or CD8+ T cells sorted from blood, taken in a trial of the OX40 agonist ivuxolimab. The receptors here all came from an adult with an advanced solid tumor such as melanoma, head and neck, liver or kidney cancer.

This clone has only a few counts. The genes are TRBV10-3 and TRBJ2-7, with D uncertain. V shed 8 bases and J shed 7 bases, with 18 bases lying between them. Germline V lookup: CDR1 ENHRY, CDR2 SYGVKD. The CDR3 extends over 13 amino acids. This CDR3 reads CAIGSGRRPEQYF. DNA for the CDR3: TGTGCCATCGGGTCCGGCAGACGGCCAGAGCAGTACTTC.

The rearrangement joins TRBV7-9 to TRBJ2-3; tentatively, D is TRBD1 (5 bases). CDR1 is SEHNR and CDR2 is FQNEAQ in the germline V gene (reference sequence). The CDR3 has 14 amino acids. V shed 3 bases and J shed 6 bases, with 13 bases lying between them. CDR3 in DNA: TGTGCCAGCAGCTTTCTGGGGTCAGGGGATACGCAGTATTTT. Translating gives CASSFLGSGDTQYF.

The rearrangement joins TRBV6-5 to TRBJ2-1; D may match TRBD1 or TRBD2 (6 bases each). Per the germline V gene, CDR1 is MNHEY and CDR2 is SVGAGI. The CDR3 consists of 13 residues. Trimming left V 6 bases short and J 8 bases short, with 14 bases between. The CDR3 DNA reads TGTGCCAGCAGCAAACGGGGGCAATATGAGCAGTTCTTC. Translating it yields CASSKRGQYEQFF.